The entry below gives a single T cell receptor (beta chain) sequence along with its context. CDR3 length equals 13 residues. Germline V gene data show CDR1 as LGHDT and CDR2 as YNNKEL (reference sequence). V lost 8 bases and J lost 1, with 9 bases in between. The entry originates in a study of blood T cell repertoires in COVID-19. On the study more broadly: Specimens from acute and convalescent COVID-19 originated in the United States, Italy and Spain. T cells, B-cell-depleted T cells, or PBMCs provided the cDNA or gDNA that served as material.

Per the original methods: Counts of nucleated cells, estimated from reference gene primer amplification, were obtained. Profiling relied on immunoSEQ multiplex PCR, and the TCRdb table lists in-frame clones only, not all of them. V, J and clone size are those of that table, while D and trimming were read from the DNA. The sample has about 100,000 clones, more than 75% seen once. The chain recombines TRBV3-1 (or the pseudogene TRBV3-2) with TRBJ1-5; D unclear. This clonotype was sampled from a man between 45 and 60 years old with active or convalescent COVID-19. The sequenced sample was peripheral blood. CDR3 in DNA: TGTGCCAGCGGGAGGGAGAGCAATCAGCCCCAGCATTTT. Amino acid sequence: CASGRESNQPQHF.